The 21 T cell receptor beta chains listed next were all sequenced from one sample in a study of blood T cell repertoires in COVID-19. Only in-frame clones appear in the TCRdb table, and some are missing; sequencing was by immunoSEQ multiplex PCR. The repertoire holds roughly 110,000 clones, with more than 70% as singletons. Specimen: peripheral blood. The receptor set was obtained from a man in his forties with active or convalescent COVID-19.

Points on this clone: The sample has other DNA sequences that encode this CDR3 too. The gene calls are TRBV30 and TRBJ2-5; D unclear. The CDR3 spans 11 residues. Trimming took 0 bases from V and 5 from J, leaving 4 bases between them. Germline CDR1 and CDR2: GTSNPN and SVGIG (reference sequence). CDR3 in DNA: TGTGCCTGGAGTGTACGGGAGACCCAGTACTTC. Protein: CAWSVRETQYF.

The CDR3 coding sequence is TGCGCCAGCAGCCCATTTACCCTAGCGGATACGCAGTATTTT. Residues: CASSPFTLADTQYF. The rearrangement links TRBV4-1 to TRBJ2-3; perhaps TRBD2 as D (6 bases). Deletions cut 4 bases from V and 6 bases from J, with 14 bases between. Germline V CDR1 and CDR2: MGHRA, YSYEKL. The CDR3 has 14 amino acids.

To note about this clone: Germline is not matched at one junction end, which may reflect a read error. The chain couples TRBV2 to TRBJ1-2; 8 nucleotides line up with TRBD1. The CDR3 length is 15 residues. Per the germline V gene, CDR1 is SNHLY and CDR2 is FYNNEI. CDR3 protein: CASSEGQGGDYGYTF. The CDR3 DNA reads TGTGCCAGCAGCGAAGGACAGGGTGGAGACTATGGCTACACCTTC.

The V call is TRBV7-2, the J call TRBJ2-1, with 11 bases matching TRBD2. The CDR3 sequence is 18 residues long. The germline gives CDR1 SGHTA, CDR2 FQGNSA. Losses at the gene ends were 4 bases for V and 6 bases for J; bases not matched to a gene: 14. DNA of the CDR3: TGTGCCAGCAGCTCCACGGTCGCACTAGCGGGAGTAACCAATGAGCAGTTCTTC. Protein: CASSSTVALAGVTNEQFF.

V gene TRBV11-2 combines with J gene TRBJ2-7; TRBD2 might be the D (6 bases). The CDR3 extends over 13 amino acids. Trimming left V 0 bases short and J 6 bases short, with 9 bases between. CDR1 and CDR2 (germline): SGHAT, FQNNGV. DNA of the CDR3: TGTGCCAGCAGCTTAGACGGGGGAGCCGAGCAGTACTTC. Its protein is CASSLDGGAEQYF.

The chain is built from TRBV10-1 and TRBJ2-7; a possible D gene is TRBD1 (6 bases). Germline loops: CDR1 WNHNN, CDR2 SYGVQD (reference sequence). The CDR3 has 14 residues. Trimming removed 11 bases at V and 0 bases at J, with 17 bases between. CDR3 amino acids: CAGRPQGFSYEQYF. As DNA, the CDR3 is TGCGCCGGCCGTCCGCAGGGGTTCTCCTACGAGCAGTACTTC.

The V and J genes are TRBV3-1 (or the pseudogene TRBV3-2) and TRBJ1-1, with D perhaps TRBD1 (6 bases). The CDR3 is made up of 13 amino acids. Trimming removed 6 bases at V and 1 base at J, with 9 bases between. The germline V gene has CDR1 LGHDT and CDR2 YNNKEL (reference sequence). This CDR3 reads CASRDRQNTEAFF. The CDR3, as DNA: TGTGCCAGCAGGGACAGACAGAACACTGAAGCTTTCTTT.

CDR3 sequence: CASSLAGHLTGELFF. Written as DNA, the CDR3 is TGTGCCAGCAGCTTAGCGGGCCATCTGACGGGGGAGCTGTTTTTT. V gene TRBV7-2 combines with J gene TRBJ2-2; D is undetermined. V lost 0 bases and J lost 8, with 13 bases in between. The CDR3 is made up of 15 amino acids. CDR1 and CDR2 from the germline V gene are SGHTA and FQGNSA.

The V call is TRBV28, the J call TRBJ2-1, with 9 bases fitting TRBD2. The V gene's germline CDR1 is MDHEN and CDR2 SYDVKM. This CDR3 has 15 amino acids. V lost 3 bases, J lost 6 bases, and 6 bases stayed unmatched. The CDR3 DNA reads TGTGCCAGCAGTTTTAGCGGGAGTCTGGCCAATGAGCAGTTCTTC. This gives the protein CASSFSGSLANEQFF.

The V gene is TRBV28, the J gene TRBJ2-3; 7 bases map to TRBD2. V dropped 10 bases and J dropped 2; count of bases not matched to a gene: 9. The CDR3 is 14 amino acids. Germline assignment: CDR1 MDHEN and CDR2 SYDVKM. CDR3 coding DNA: TGTGCCACCCAGCGCGGGGGAGTCACAGATACGCAGTATTTT. Protein product: CATQRGGVTDTQYF.

The chain uses TRBV6-4 and TRBJ2-1, with a possible D match to TRBD1 (5 bases). CDR1 and CDR2 (germline): MRHNA, SNTAGT. The CDR3 sequence is 14 residues long. The V end was cut by 5 bases, the J end by 0 bases, with 8 bases between. CDR3 protein: CASSKTGSYNEQFF. The CDR3 DNA sequence: TGTGCCAGCAGTAAAACAGGCTCCTACAATGAGCAGTTCTTC.

This chain joins TRBV19 and TRBJ1-1; D is ambiguous. The germline gives CDR1 LNHDA, CDR2 SQIVND (reference sequence). The V gene lost 3 bases and the J gene lost 4 bases, with 6 bases spanning the gap. There are 12 residues in the CDR3. CDR3 sequence reads: CASSMVSTEAFF. The DNA of the CDR3 is TGTGCCAGTAGTATGGTGAGCACTGAAGCTTTCTTT. The complete variable domain, with remaining parts taken from reference TRBV19 and TRBJ1-1, reads DGGITQSPKYLFRKEGQNVTLSCEQNLNHDAMYWYRQDPGQGLRLIYYSQIVNDFQKGDIAEGYSVSREKKESFPLTVTSAQKNPTAFYLCASSMVSTEAFFGQGTRLTVV.

This chain uses TRBV2 with TRBJ1-2, with 7 bases that match TRBD1. Germline V CDR1 and CDR2: SNHLY, FYNNEI. With V trimmed by 9 bases and J by 7 bases, 8 bases remained unmatched. The CDR3 runs to 12 residues. The CDR3 sequence is CARGLTGPGYTF. CDR3 nucleotide sequence: TGTGCCAGGGGCTTGACAGGGCCTGGCTACACCTTC.

CDR3: CASHFGGPLVYNEQFF. CDR3 bases: TGTGCCAGCCACTTTGGCGGTCCTCTGGTCTACAATGAGCAGTTCTTC. The rearrangement joins TRBV19 to TRBJ2-1; no firm D call. This CDR3 is built from 16 residues. Germline CDR1 and CDR2: LNHDA and SQIVND (reference sequence). The germline V and J ends were trimmed by 9 bases and 3 bases, with 21 bases remaining between them.

This chain links TRBV29-1 with TRBJ2-7; 7 nucleotides match TRBD1. CDR3 length: 14 residues. J lost 1 base, V lost 4 bases, and 7 bases had no gene match. Germline lookup yields CDR1 SQVTM and CDR2 ANQGSEA. The CDR3 is CSVGSGQSSYEQYF. CDR3 DNA: TGCAGCGTTGGGTCGGGACAGTCTTCCTACGAGCAGTACTTC.

The chain has TRBV5-1 and TRBJ1-4; D not certain. V gave up 1 base and J gave up 5 bases, with 18 bases separating them. CDR3 size: 17 residues. CDR1 SGHRS and CDR2 YFSETQ come from the germline V gene. The CDR3 DNA reads TGCGCCAGCAGCTTGAATGAGGGAGGAGTGGGGAATGAAAAACTGTTTTTT. It is translated as CASSLNEGGVGNEKLFF.

The table lists this clone with a count of one. The chain recombines TRBV19 with TRBJ1-5; tentative D call: TRBD1 (6 bases). CDR3 length: 13 amino acids. Trimming pared 5 bases from V and 4 bases from J, leaving 9 bases between. The germline CDR1 and CDR2 sequences are LNHDA and SQIVND (reference sequence). The CDR3 sequence: CASSPQGNQPQHF. CDR3 DNA sequence: TGTGCCAGTAGTCCACAGGGAAATCAGCCCCAGCATTTT.

This clone was recorded a few times. The chain combines TRBV24-1 with TRBJ2-7; possible D gene TRBD1, 5 bases. The CDR3 extends over 12 amino acids. The V end was cut by 5 bases, the J end by 6 bases, with 10 bases between. CDR1 is KGHDR, CDR2 SFDVKD, per germline. CDR3 region: CATSASGSEQYF. For the CDR3, the DNA is TGTGCCACCAGTGCCTCAGGGTCCGAGCAGTACTTC.

V is TRBV11-3 and J is TRBJ2-1, with 7 bases identical to TRBD2. The CDR3 spans 13 residues. V shed 0 bases and J 15 bases; nucleotides not matched to a gene: 8. Per the germline V gene, CDR1 is SGHNT and CDR2 is YENEEA. DNA of the CDR3: TGTGCCAGCAGCTTAGATCTGGCGGGAGCTCGGTTCTTC. Translated: CASSLDLAGARFF.

V usage is TRBV7-2 and J usage is TRBJ2-1; 10 bases are shared with TRBD2. CDR1 is SGHTA and CDR2 is FQGNSA in the germline V gene. The ends lost 2 bases at V and 6 bases at J; junction bases unmatched: 10. The CDR3 has 17 residues. Written as DNA, the CDR3 is TGTGCCAGCAGCTTACCTCTTTGGACTAGCGGCTCCAATGAGCAGTTCTTC. It is translated as CASSLPLWTSGSNEQFF.

This rearrangement joins TRBV19 to TRBJ1-5; the match to TRBD1 covers 7 bases. After removal of 7 bases from V and 4 bases from J, the junction contained 10 bases not matched to a gene. The germline CDR1 and CDR2 sequences are LNHDA and SQIVND (reference sequence). The CDR3 extends over 15 amino acids. Here the CDR3 DNA reads TGTGCCAGTACCGAAGGGGGGACAGTAAATCAGCCCCAGCATTTT. Amino acids: CASTEGGTVNQPQHF.